This T cell receptor beta chain was observed in a study of cytomegalovirus exposure and HLA in healthy donors. In the study overall: Among around 180 million T cells, an earlier analysis found roughly 120 million unique TCR beta sequences.

Comments on this clone: Its antigen is undetermined.

V lost 5 bases, J lost 1 base, and 6 bases stayed unmatched. Germline CDR1 reads SGHTA; CDR2 reads FQGNSA. CDR3 size: 15 residues. This PCR relied on a set of 60 Vbeta primers and 13 Jbeta primers. Sequenced by immunoSEQ multiplex PCR; TCRdb stores in-frame clones only, minus some. The sample comprises about 38,000 clones, nearly 70% of which are singletons, and about 6% rests with the top ten. Study-wide points: As a later analysis revealed, the rate of TCR association differed by HLA locus, with DRB1 most and HLA-C fewest. The study flagged approximately 180 TCR beta chains as cytomegalovirus-associated. Later work associated around 18,000 TCR beta sequences with HLA alleles at 0.05 false discovery rate.

The chain has TRBV7-2 and TRBJ2-3; TRBD1 agrees at 7 bases. The source of this sequence is a man younger than 45 in good health and CMV-seronegative. Sequencing input: PBMCs. The CDR3 coding sequence is TGTGCCAGCAGCATTGACAGGGCAGGCACAGATACGCAGTATTTT. Translating gives CASSIDRAGTDTQYF.